This TCR beta chain was documented in a study of T cells in Graves' hyperthyroidism and ophthalmopathy. Study as a whole: Any treatment followed the collection of peripheral blood at initial diagnosis.

J lost 2 bases, V lost 2 bases, and 9 bases had no gene match. The CDR3 runs to 15 residues. Looked up from germline, CDR1 is SQVTM and CDR2 is ANQGSEA. Patients between 18 and 65 years old had hyperthyroidism, newly diagnosed and lasting under 2 months. Uncontrolled infection, other autoimmune disease, pregnancy or lactation barred patients from enrollment. This clonotype was counted a few times. Researchers took RNA transcripts and amplified the TCR beta CDR3 regions from them. When the TCR CDR3 underwent first-round RT-PCR, the HTBI primer set was used. One entry per CDR3 protein results from TCRdb running MiXCR on the multiplex PCR reads. In the table there are 600,000 to 900,000 distinct CDR3 sequences, about 15% of which are singletons.

Sequenced material: blood. This TCR derives from a man between 18 and 29 years old with Graves' hyperthyroidism. V gene TRBV29-1 combines with J gene TRBJ2-7; TRBD2 matches 7 bases. CDR3 sequence (DNA): TGCAGCGTTGAATTAGTGGCGGGGGTACCCTACGAGCAGTACTTC. Its translation: CSVELVAGVPYEQYF.